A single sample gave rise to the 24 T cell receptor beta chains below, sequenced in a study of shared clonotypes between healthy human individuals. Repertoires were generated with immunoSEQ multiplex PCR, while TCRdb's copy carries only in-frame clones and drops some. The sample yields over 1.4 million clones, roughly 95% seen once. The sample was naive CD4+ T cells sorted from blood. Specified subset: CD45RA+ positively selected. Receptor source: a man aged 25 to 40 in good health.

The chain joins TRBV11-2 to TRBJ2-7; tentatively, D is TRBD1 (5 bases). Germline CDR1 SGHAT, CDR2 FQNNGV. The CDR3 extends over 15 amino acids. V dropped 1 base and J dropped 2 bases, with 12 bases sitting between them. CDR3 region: CASSLGPGKAYEQYF. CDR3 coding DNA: TGTGCCAGCAGCTTAGGGCCAGGGAAAGCCTACGAGCAGTACTTC.

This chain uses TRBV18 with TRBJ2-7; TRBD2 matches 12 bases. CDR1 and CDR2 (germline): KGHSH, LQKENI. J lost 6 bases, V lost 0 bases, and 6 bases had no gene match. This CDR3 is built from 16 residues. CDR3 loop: CASSPPGLAGIGEQYF. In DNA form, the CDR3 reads TGTGCCAGCTCACCACCGGGACTAGCGGGTATCGGCGAGCAGTACTTC. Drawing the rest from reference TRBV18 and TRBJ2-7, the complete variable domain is NAGVMQNPRHLVRRRGQEARLRCSPMKGHSHVYWYRQLPEEGLKFMVYLQKENIIDESGMPKERFSAEFPKEGPSILRIQQVVRGDSAAYFCASSPPGLAGIGEQYFGPGTRLTVT.

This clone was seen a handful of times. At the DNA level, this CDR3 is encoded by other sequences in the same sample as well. The CDR3 loop is CASSVGGGSTDTQYF. As DNA, the CDR3 is TGTGCCAGCAGCGTAGGGGGCGGCAGCACAGATACGCAGTATTTT. The V and J genes are TRBV9 and TRBJ2-3; TRBD1 is a possible D gene (5 bases). The CDR3 is 15 amino acids. CDR1 is SGDLS, CDR2 YYNGEE, per germline. V lost 0 bases and J 0 bases, leaving 8 bases between the germline ends.

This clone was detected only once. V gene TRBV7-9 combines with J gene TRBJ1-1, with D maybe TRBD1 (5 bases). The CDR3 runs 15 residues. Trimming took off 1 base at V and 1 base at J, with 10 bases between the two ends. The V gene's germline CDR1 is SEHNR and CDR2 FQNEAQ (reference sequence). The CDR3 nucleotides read TGTGCCAGCAGCTTAGGTGTAGGGACGAACACTGAAGCTTTCTTT. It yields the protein CASSLGVGTNTEAFF.

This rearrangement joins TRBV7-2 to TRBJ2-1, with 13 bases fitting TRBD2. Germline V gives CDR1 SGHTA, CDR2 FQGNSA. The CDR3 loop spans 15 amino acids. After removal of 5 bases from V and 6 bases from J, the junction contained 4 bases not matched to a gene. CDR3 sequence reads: CASSRRLAGGNEQFF. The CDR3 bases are TGTGCCAGCAGCCGCAGACTAGCGGGAGGCAATGAGCAGTTCTTC.

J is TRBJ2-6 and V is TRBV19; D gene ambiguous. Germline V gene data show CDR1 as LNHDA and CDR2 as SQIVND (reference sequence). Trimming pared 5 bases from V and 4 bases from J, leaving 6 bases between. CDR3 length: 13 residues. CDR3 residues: CASSRLGANVLTF. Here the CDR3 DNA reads TGTGCCAGTAGTCGGTTGGGGGCCAACGTCCTGACTTTC.

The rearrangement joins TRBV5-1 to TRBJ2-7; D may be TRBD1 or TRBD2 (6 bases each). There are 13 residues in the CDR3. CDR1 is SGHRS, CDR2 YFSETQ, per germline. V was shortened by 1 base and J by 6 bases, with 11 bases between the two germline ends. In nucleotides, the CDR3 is TGCGCCAGCAGCTTGAATCCGGGGGCCGAGCAGTACTTC. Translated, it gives CASSLNPGAEQYF.

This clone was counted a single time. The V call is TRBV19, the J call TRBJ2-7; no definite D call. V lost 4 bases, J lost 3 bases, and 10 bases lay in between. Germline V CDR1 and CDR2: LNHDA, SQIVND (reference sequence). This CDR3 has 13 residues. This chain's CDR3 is CASSKSPVYEQYF. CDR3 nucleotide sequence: TGTGCCAGTAGTAAGAGTCCAGTCTACGAGCAGTACTTC.

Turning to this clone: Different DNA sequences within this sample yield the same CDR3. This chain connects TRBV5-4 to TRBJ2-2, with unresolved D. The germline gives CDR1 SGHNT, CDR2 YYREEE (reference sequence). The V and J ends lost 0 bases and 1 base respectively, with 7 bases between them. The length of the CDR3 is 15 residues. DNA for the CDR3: TGTGCCAGCAGCTTGGAGGCTCAGAACACCGGGGAGCTGTTTTTT. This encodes CASSLEAQNTGELFF.

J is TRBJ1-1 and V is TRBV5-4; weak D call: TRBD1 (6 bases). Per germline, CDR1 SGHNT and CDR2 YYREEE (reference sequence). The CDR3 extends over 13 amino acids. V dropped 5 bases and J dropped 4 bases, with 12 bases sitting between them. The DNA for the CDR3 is TGTGCCAGCAGGTCTACACAGGGCACTGAAGCTTTCTTT. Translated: CASRSTQGTEAFF. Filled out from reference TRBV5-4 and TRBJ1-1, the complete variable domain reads ETGVTQSPTHLIKTRGQQVTLRCSSQSGHNTVSWYQQALGQGPQFIFQYYREEENGRGNFPPRFSGLQFPNYSSELNVNALELDDSALYLCASRSTQGTEAFFGQGTRLTVV.

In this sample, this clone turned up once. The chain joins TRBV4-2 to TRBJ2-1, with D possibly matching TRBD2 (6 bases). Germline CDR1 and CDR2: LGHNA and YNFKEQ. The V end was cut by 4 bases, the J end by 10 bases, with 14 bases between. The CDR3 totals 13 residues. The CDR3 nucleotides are TGTGCCAGCAGCCTCTTTCGGGGGATCGAGCAGTTCTTC. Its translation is CASSLFRGIEQFF.

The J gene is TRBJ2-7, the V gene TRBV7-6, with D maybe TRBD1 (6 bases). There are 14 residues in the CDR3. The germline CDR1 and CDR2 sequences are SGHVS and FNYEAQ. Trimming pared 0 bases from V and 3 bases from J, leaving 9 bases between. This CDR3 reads CASSLATGYYEQYF. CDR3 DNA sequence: TGTGCCAGCAGCTTAGCCACAGGGTACTACGAGCAGTACTTC.

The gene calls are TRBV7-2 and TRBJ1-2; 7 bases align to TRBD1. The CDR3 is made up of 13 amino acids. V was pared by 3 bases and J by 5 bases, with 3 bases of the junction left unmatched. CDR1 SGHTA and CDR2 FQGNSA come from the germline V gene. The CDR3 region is CASSLGTEYGYTF. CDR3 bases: TGTGCCAGCAGCTTGGGGACAGAGTATGGCTACACCTTC. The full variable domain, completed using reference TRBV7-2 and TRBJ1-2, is GAGVSQSPSNKVTEKGKDVELRCDPISGHTALYWYRQSLGQGLEFLIYFQGNSAPDKSGLPSDRFSAERTGGSVSTLTIQRTQQEDSAVYLCASSLGTEYGYTFGSGTRLTVV.

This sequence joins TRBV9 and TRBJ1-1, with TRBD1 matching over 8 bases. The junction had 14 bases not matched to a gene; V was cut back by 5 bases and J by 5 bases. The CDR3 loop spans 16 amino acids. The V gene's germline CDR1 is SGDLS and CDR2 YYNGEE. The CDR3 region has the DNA TGTGCCAGCAGTGAGAGGGACAGGTGGCGTTGGACTGAAGCTTTCTTT. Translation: CASSERDRWRWTEAFF.

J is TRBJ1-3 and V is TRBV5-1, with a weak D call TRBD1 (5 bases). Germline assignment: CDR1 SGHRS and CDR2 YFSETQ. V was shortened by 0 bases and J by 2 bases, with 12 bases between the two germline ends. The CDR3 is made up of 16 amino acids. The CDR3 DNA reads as TGCGCCAGCAGCTTGGGGCCGGGGCCAACTGGAAACACCATATATTTT. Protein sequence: CASSLGPGPTGNTIYF.

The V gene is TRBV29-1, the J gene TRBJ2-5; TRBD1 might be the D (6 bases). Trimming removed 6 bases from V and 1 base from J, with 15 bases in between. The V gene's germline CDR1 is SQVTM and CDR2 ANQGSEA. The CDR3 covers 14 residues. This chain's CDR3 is CSVGKTGFQETQYF. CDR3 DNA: TGCAGCGTGGGGAAGACAGGCTTCCAAGAGACCCAGTACTTC.

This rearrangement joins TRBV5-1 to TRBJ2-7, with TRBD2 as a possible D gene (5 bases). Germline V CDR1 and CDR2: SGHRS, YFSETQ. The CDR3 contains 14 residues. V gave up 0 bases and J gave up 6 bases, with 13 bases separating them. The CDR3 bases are TGCGCCAGCAGCTTGGAAGTGGGAGTAGGCGAGCAGTACTTC. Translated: CASSLEVGVGEQYF.

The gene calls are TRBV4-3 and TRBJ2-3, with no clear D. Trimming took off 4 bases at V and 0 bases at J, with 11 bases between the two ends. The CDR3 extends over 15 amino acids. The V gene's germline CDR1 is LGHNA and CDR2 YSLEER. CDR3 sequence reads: CASSPRALSTDTQYF. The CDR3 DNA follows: TGCGCCAGCAGCCCCCGGGCACTAAGCACAGATACGCAGTATTTT.

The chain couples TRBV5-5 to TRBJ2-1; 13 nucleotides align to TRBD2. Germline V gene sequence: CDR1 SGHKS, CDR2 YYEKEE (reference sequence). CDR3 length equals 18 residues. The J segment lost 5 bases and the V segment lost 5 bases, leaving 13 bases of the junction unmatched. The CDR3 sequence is CASRPGLAGSGGHNEQFF. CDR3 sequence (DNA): TGTGCCAGCAGACCGGGACTAGCGGGGTCGGGGGGACACAATGAGCAGTTCTTC.

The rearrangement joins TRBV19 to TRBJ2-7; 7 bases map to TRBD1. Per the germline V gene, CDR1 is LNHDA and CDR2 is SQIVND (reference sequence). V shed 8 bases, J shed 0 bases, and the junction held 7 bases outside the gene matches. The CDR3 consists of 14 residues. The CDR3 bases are TGTGCCAGTTCTCTGACAGGGAGCTCCTACGAGCAGTACTTC. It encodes CASSLTGSSYEQYF.

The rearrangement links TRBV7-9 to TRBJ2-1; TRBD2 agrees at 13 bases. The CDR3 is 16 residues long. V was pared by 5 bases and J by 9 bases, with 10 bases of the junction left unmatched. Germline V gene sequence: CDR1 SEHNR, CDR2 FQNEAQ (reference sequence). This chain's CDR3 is CASSHGLAGVAVEQFF. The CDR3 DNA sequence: TGTGCCAGCAGCCACGGACTAGCGGGAGTGGCAGTTGAGCAGTTCTTC.

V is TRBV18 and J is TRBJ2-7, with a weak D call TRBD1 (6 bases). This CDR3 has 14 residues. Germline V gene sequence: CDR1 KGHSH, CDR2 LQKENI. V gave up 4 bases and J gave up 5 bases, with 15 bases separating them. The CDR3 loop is CASSLQGLQNEQYF. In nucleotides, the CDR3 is TGTGCCAGCTCACTCCAGGGGCTACAGAACGAGCAGTACTTC.

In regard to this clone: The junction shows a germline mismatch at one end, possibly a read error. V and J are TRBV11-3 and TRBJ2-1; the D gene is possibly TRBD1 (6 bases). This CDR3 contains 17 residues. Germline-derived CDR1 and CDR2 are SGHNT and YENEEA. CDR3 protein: CASSLEVGVGGANEQFF. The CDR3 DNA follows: TGTGCCAGCAGCCTAGAAGTGGGGGTAGGGGGTGCCAATGAGCAGTTCTTC.

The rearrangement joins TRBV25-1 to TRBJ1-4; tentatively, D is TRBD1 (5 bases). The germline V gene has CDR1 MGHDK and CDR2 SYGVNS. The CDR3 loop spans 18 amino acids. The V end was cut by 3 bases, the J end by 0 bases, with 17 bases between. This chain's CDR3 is CASSDWGRDFATNEKLFF. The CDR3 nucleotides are TGTGCCAGCAGTGACTGGGGGAGGGACTTTGCAACTAATGAAAAACTGTTTTTT.